The present T cell receptor (beta chain) was sequenced within a study of response to subunit inactivated influenza vaccine. General study points: A suggestion made by the authors is that each seasonal influenza vaccination recruits few new T cells.

Germline V gene sequence: CDR1 MDHEN, CDR2 SYDVKM. CDR3 size: 15 residues. The V and J ends lost 1 base and 2 bases respectively, with 8 bases between them. From the RT-PCR reads, TCRdb called clonotypes with MiXCR, one entry per CDR3 protein. The sample has approximately 480,000 distinct CDR3 sequences, approximately 11% seen once. At least ten counts were recorded for this clonotype. Its specificity is unknown. J is TRBJ2-2 and V is TRBV28; D not resolved. The material was PBMCs from blood, obtained about 6 weeks after vaccination. This clonotype was sampled from a man aged 50 or older who received an inactivated influenza vaccine. The CDR3 DNA reads as TGTGCCAGCAGTTTATACAGAACCAACACCGGGGAGCTGTTTTTT. Its protein product is CASSLYRTNTGELFF.